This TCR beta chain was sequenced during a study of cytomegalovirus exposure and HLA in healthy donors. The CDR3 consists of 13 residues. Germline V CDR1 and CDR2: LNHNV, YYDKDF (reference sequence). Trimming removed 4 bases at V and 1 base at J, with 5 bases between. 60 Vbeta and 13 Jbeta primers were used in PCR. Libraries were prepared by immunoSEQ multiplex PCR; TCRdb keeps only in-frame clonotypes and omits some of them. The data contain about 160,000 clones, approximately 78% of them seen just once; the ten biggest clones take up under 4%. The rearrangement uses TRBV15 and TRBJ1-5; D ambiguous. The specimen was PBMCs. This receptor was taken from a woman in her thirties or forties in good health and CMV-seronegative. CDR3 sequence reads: CATSIRSNQPQHF. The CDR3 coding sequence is TGTGCCACCAGCATCAGGAGCAATCAGCCCCAGCATTTT.